The 6 T cell receptor beta chains reported below all come from one sample, sequenced in a study of CD8 T cells in ankylosing spondylitis. TCRdb reanalysed the 5' RACE reads using MiXCR and keeps one entry per CDR3 protein. The sample contains 200,000 to 300,000 distinct CDR3 sequences, 8.2% of which appear only once. The material sequenced was blood, either unsorted or a sorted T cell fraction (not recorded which). The receptors shown here come from a female donor with ankylosing spondylitis or in good health (not recorded which).

Comment on this clonotype: Its ends do not fully match the called genes, so a read error is possible. The rearrangement links TRBV9 to TRBJ1-1; 7 nucleotides match TRBD1. This CDR3 comprises 16 residues. The germline gives CDR1 SGDLS, CDR2 YYNGEE. CDR3 sequence (DNA): TGTGTCAGCAGCGCGTTATTGGGACAGATGAACACTGAAGCTTTCTTT. It translates to CVSSALLGQMNTEAFF.

This clonotype was seen ten or more times. V is TRBV3-1 and J is TRBJ2-5, with D unresolved. There are 11 residues in the CDR3. V lost 10 bases and J 5 bases, leaving 11 bases between the germline ends. Germline assignment: CDR1 LGHDT and CDR2 YNNKEL (reference sequence). The CDR3, as DNA: TGTGCCATTTCGGAGTTGGAGACCCAGTACTTC. Translating gives CAISELETQYF.

This clonotype was recorded many times. J is TRBJ2-3 and V is TRBV5-4; the match to TRBD2 covers 7 bases. The V gene's germline CDR1 is SGHNT and CDR2 YYREEE (reference sequence). The V and J ends lost 3 bases and 2 bases, in that order; junction bases with no gene match: 6. The CDR3 extends over 15 amino acids. The CDR3 DNA reads as TGTGCCAGCAGCTCGTGGGGGGGTTACACAGATACGCAGTATTTT. Amino acid sequence: CASSSWGGYTDTQYF.

The chain combines TRBV7-6 with TRBJ2-1; the match to TRBD2 covers 10 bases. The CDR3 contains 16 residues. Germline CDR1 and CDR2: SGHVS and FNYEAQ. With 4 bases clipped from V and 9 bases from J, the junction kept 12 bases outside the gene matches. CDR3 protein: CASSSKAGGPRLEQFF. The CDR3 DNA is TGTGCCAGCAGCTCTAAAGCGGGAGGGCCCCGGCTTGAGCAGTTCTTC.

This clonotype was detected many times. The rearrangement joins TRBV28 to TRBJ2-1; perhaps TRBD2 as D (5 bases). The CDR3 totals 14 residues. Germline CDR1 MDHEN, CDR2 SYDVKM. V shed 4 bases and J shed 0 bases, with 7 bases lying between them. The chain's CDR3 is CASSYRGSYNEQFF. As DNA, the CDR3 is TGTGCCAGCAGTTACCGGGGCTCCTACAATGAGCAGTTCTTC.

This clonotype showed up just a few times. The chain links TRBV29-1 to TRBJ1-5; D unclear. The CDR3 contains 13 residues. With 7 bases removed from V and 4 bases from J, the gap between germline ends came to 14 bases. Germline V gene lookup returns CDR1 SQVTM and CDR2 ANQGSEA. CDR3 region: CSALALPNQPQHF. The DNA for the CDR3 is TGCAGCGCACTGGCCCTTCCGAATCAGCCCCAGCATTTT. The full variable domain, rest sourced from reference TRBV29-1 and TRBJ1-5, is SAVISQKPSRDICQRGTSLTIQCQVDSQVTMMFWYRQQPGQSLTLIATANQGSEATYESGFVIDKFPISRPNLTFSTLTVSNMSPEDSSIYLCSALALPNQPQHFGDGTRLSIL.